These 14 T cell receptor beta chains share one sample of origin, sequenced in a study of cytomegalovirus exposure and HLA in healthy donors. PCR amplification relied on 60 Vbeta primers (plus 13 Jbeta primers). The data were produced by immunoSEQ multiplex PCR, yet TCRdb's version contains in-frame clones alone and is incomplete. The sample shows 100,000 to 150,000 clones, around three quarters of them seen only once. Sequencing was carried out using PBMCs. The origin of the receptors is a woman aged 45-60 years in good health and CMV-seronegative.

V and J are TRBV30 and TRBJ1-6; weak D call: TRBD1 (6 bases). In germline, CDR1 is GTSNPN, CDR2 SVGIG (reference sequence). Trimming took off 2 bases at V and 10 bases at J, with 12 bases between the two ends. The length of the CDR3 is 13 residues. CDR3 in DNA: TGTGCCTGGAGTTACAGGGTTGAATCACCCCTCCACTTT. It encodes CAWSYRVESPLHF.

This clone was observed a few times. J is TRBJ2-1 and V is TRBV6-5; the match to TRBD2 covers 12 bases. The J segment lost 8 bases and the V segment lost 6 bases, leaving 5 bases of the junction unmatched. Germline V lookup: CDR1 MNHEY, CDR2 SVGAGI. The CDR3 length is 14 residues. The CDR3 nucleotides read TGTGCCAGCAGGAAGCTAGCGGGAGGGCATGAGCAGTTCTTC. Translating it yields CASRKLAGGHEQFF.

The chain recombines TRBV5-1 with TRBJ2-5, with D possibly matching TRBD1 (6 bases). Gene TRBJ2-7 matches the end of the DNA better, so the J call may be wrong. The CDR3 covers 17 residues. Germline lookup yields CDR1 SGHRS and CDR2 YFSETQ. CDR3 bases: TGCGCCAGCAGCTTGGGGCCACAGGGATTAGGGTCCTACGAGCAGTACTTC. It encodes CASSLGPQGLGSYEQYF.

This clone was picked up one time. V is TRBV19 and J is TRBJ2-4; D ambiguous. The length of the CDR3 is 13 residues. V was pared by 5 bases and J by 6 bases, with 11 bases between. The V gene's germline CDR1 is LNHDA and CDR2 SQIVND (reference sequence). The CDR3 spells CASSPSERNIQYF. The DNA for the CDR3 is TGTGCCAGTAGTCCCTCGGAGAGAAACATTCAGTACTTC. Full variable domain (remainder filled in from reference TRBV19 and TRBJ2-4): DGGITQSPKYLFRKEGQNVTLSCEQNLNHDAMYWYRQDPGQGLRLIYYSQIVNDFQKGDIAEGYSVSREKKESFPLTVTSAQKNPTAFYLCASSPSERNIQYFGAGTRLSVL.

The chain uses TRBV30 and TRBJ1-5, with D tentatively TRBD1 (5 bases). This CDR3 has 13 amino acids. The germline CDR1 and CDR2 sequences are GTSNPN and SVGIG (reference sequence). V was trimmed by 1 base and J by 6 bases, leaving 10 bases between them. The CDR3 DNA sequence: TGTGCCTGGAGTGCAGGGCTCTCTCAGCCCCAGCATTTT. Translating gives CAWSAGLSQPQHF.

This clone was detected only once. The chain carries TRBV6-1 and TRBJ2-2; D is possibly TRBD2 (6 bases). Per the germline V gene, CDR1 is MNHNS and CDR2 is SASEGT. The CDR3 extends over 15 amino acids. V was clipped by 6 bases and J by 5 bases, with 16 bases between them. DNA for the CDR3: TGTGCCAGCAGCGCCCCCGGGACTCTGACCGGGGAGCTGTTTTTT. Amino acid sequence: CASSAPGTLTGELFF.

The J gene is TRBJ2-1, the V gene TRBV6-1, with D uncertain. CDR1 and CDR2 from the germline V gene are MNHNS and SASEGT. V lost 6 bases to trimming and J lost 2 bases, with 8 bases between them. The CDR3 spans 13 residues. The CDR3 DNA follows: TGTGCCAGCAGCATACAAGCCTACAATGAGCAGTTCTTC. This codes for CASSIQAYNEQFF.

The chain carries TRBV5-6 and TRBJ1-2, with TRBD1 matching over 10 bases. CDR1 and CDR2 from the germline V gene are SGHDT and YYEEEE. V dropped 0 bases and J dropped 7; count of bases not matched to a gene: 6. This CDR3 contains 15 residues. CDR3 residues: CASSLVGTGVTGYTF. As DNA, the CDR3 is TGTGCCAGCAGCTTGGTGGGGACAGGGGTGACTGGCTACACCTTC.

In nucleotides, the CDR3 is TGTGCCAGCAGTTTAAGTACTAGCGGTTACAATGAGCAGTTCTTC. Its translation is CASSLSTSGYNEQFF. The V gene is TRBV27, the J gene TRBJ2-1; TRBD2 aligns across 8 bases. Germline V gives CDR1 MNHEY, CDR2 SMNVEV (reference sequence). The CDR3 contains 15 residues. With V trimmed by 2 bases and J by 4 bases, 4 bases remained unmatched.

The chain combines TRBV15 with TRBJ2-3; 7 bases map to TRBD2. The CDR3 covers 14 residues. Trimming took 4 bases from V and 10 from J; bases not matched to a gene: 11. Germline CDR1 reads LNHNV; CDR2 reads YYDKDF (reference sequence). DNA of the CDR3: TGTGCCACCAGCAAGACTAGCCTGGTCCGTCCGCAGTATTTT. It is translated as CATSKTSLVRPQYF.

This chain links TRBV7-9 with TRBJ2-2; 13 bases are a match to TRBD2. This CDR3 spans 18 amino acids. V dropped 4 bases and J dropped 6; count of bases not matched to a gene: 11. CDR1 SEHNR and CDR2 FQNEAQ come from the germline V gene (reference sequence). The CDR3, as DNA: TGTGCCAGCAGCTCTAGTGGACTAGCGGGAGTTTTCCCCGGGGAGCTGTTTTTT. It yields the protein CASSSSGLAGVFPGELFF.

The chain couples TRBV29-1 to TRBJ2-1; D unclear. The CDR3 is 14 amino acids. Germline CDR1 and CDR2: SQVTM and ANQGSEA. V lost 7 bases and J lost 2, with 15 bases in between. In DNA form, the CDR3 reads TGCAGCGCCATTGGTCTGGGCCCCTACAATGAGCAGTTCTTC. It translates to CSAIGLGPYNEQFF.

In nucleotides, the CDR3 is TGCAGCGTTGAAGATCCGTACGAGCAGTACTTC. Translation gives CSVEDPYEQYF. The chain employs TRBV29-1 and TRBJ2-7, with D hard to call. V was clipped by 0 bases and J by 4 bases, with 4 bases between them. This CDR3 is built from 11 residues. The germline V gene has CDR1 SQVTM and CDR2 ANQGSEA.

Worth noting for this clone: One end of the junction does not line up with germline, which may come from a read error. This chain connects TRBV4-3 to TRBJ2-7, with a tentative D call TRBD2 (7 bases). Per the germline V gene, CDR1 is LGHNA and CDR2 is YSLEER. This CDR3 comprises 17 residues. CDR3 in DNA: TGCGCCAACAGCCAAGATCCGATAGGGGGGGCCTCCTACGAGCAGTACTTC. This gives the protein CANSQDPIGGASYEQYF.